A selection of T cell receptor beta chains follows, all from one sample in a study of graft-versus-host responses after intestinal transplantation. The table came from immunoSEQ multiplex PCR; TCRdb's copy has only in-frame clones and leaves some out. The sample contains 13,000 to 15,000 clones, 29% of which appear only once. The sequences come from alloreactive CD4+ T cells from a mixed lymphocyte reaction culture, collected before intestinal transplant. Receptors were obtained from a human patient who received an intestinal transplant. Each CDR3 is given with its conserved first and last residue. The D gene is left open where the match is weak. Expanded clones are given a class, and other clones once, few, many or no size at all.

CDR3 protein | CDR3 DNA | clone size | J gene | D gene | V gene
CASSFLGQGVNQPQHF | TGTGCCAGCAGTTTCCTGGGACAGGGGGTAAATCAGCCCCAGCATTTT | NA | TRBJ1-5 | TRBD1 | TRBV28
CASSKRQLAKNIQYF | TGTGCCAGCAGTAAGAGACAACTAGCCAAAAACATTCAGTACTTC | few | TRBJ2-4 | NA | TRBV6-5
CASSKTGDYGYTF | TGTGCCAGCAGCAAGACAGGGGACTATGGCTACACCTTC | NA | TRBJ1-2 | TRBD1 | TRBV7-9
CASSLNPGNYEQYF | TGTGCCAGCAGCTTAAATCCGGGGAACTACGAGCAGTACTTC | NA | TRBJ2-7 | NA | TRBV7-3
CASSTSGPGEDSPLHF | TGCGCCAGCAGCACCTCCGGGCCGGGGGAGGATTCACCCCTCCACTTT | NA | TRBJ1-6 | NA | TRBV5-1
CASSPQISGQGVEQYF | TGTGCCAGCTCACCACAGATATCGGGACAGGGGGTCGAGCAGTACTTC | NA | TRBJ2-7 | TRBD1 | TRBV18
CASSPNLQGSEGYTF | TGTGCCAGCAGTCCCAACCTACAGGGCTCCGAGGGCTACACCTTC | few | TRBJ1-2 | NA | TRBV2
CASSLGTSPYNEQFF | TGTGCCAGCAGCTTAGGGACTAGCCCCTACAATGAGCAGTTCTTC | once | TRBJ2-1 | TRBD2 | TRBV11-3
CASSLDPTNEQFF | TGCGCCAGCAGCTTGGACCCGACGAATGAGCAGTTCTTC | NA | TRBJ2-1 | NA | TRBV5-1
CASSYAGAFDEQFF | TGTGCCAGCAGTTACGCGGGAGCATTCGATGAGCAGTTCTTC | NA | TRBJ2-1 | TRBD2 | TRBV6-9